This T cell receptor (beta chain) originates from a study of T cells in Graves' hyperthyroidism and ophthalmopathy. Thyroid ultrasound and orbital computed tomography, with clinical symptoms and serum thyroxine and TRAb, informed diagnoses. The study's findings and limits: Model-based prediction identified ophthalmopathy a median around seven months prior to its onset. Most thyroid clonotypes expanded above 0.001 appeared in blood too.

TCR beta CDR3 regions were amplified from RNA. RT-PCR in the first round (using the HTBI primer set) targeted the TCR CDR3. MiXCR was run by TCRdb on the multiplex PCR reads, yielding one entry per CDR3 protein. This table holds about 500,000 distinct CDR3 sequences, roughly 16% found once. Concerning this clonotype itself: Its target is not known.

The CDR3 runs to 12 residues. Trimming took off 1 base at V and 7 bases at J, with 7 bases between the two ends. Source material: blood. The TCR comes from a woman aged 25 to 39 with Graves' ophthalmopathy. The chain uses TRBV12-3 or TRBV12-4 and TRBJ1-1; D remains unclear. CDR3 bases: TGTGCCAGCAGTTTAGGACCGGTTGAAGCTTTCTTT. Translating gives CASSLGPVEAFF.